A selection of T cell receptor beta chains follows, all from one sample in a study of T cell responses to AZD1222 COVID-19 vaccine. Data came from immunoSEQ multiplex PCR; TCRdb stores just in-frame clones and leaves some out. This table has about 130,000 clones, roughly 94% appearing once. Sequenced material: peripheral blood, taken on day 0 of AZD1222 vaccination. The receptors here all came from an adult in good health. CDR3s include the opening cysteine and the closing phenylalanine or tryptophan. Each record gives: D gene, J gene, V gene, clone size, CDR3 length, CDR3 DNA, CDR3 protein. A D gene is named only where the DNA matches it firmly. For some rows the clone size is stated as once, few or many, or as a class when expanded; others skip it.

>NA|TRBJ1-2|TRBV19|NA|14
TGTGCCAGTAGCCCCCAGGCGGGACGAAATGGCTACACCTTC
CASSPQAGRNGYTF
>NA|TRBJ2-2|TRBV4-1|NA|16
TGCGCCAGCGGACCCAGTGCGGGGTGGGAAACCGGGGAGCTGTTTTTT
CASGPSAGWETGELFF
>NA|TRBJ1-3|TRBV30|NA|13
TGTGCCTGGAGCCCTCTACAGGGAAACACCATATATTTT
CAWSPLQGNTIYF
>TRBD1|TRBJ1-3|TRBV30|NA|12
TGTGCCGCCGGGACAGGGGGAAACACCATATATTTT
CAAGTGGNTIYF
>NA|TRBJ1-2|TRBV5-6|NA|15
TGTGCCAGCAGCTTGCTGCAGGGTGGGGACTATGGCTACACCTTC
CASSLLQGGDYGYTF
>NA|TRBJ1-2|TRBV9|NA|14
TGTGCCAGCAGCGTAGCTGCGGGGTTTCTGGGCTACACCTTC
CASSVAAGFLGYTF
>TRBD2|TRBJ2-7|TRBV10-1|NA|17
TGCGCCAGCAGCTATTCGGGACTAGCGGGAGGCTCCTACGAGCAGTACTTC
CASSYSGLAGGSYEQYF
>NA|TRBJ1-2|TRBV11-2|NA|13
TGTGCCAGCAGCTTAGGCAGGGAAGGTGGCTACACCTTC
CASSLGREGGYTF
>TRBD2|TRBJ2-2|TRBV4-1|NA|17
TGCGCCAGCAGCCAAAATCCGGGGGGAATAAACACCGGGGAGCTGTTTTTT
CASSQNPGGINTGELFF
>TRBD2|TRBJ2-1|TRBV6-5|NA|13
TGTGCCAGCACACGGGAGGGCCTCAATGAGCAGTTCTTC
CASTREGLNEQFF
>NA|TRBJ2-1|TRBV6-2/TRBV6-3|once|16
TGTGCCAGCAGTCCCCGTCCCCCAAGGGCTTACAATGAGCAGTTCTTC
CASSPRPPRAYNEQFF
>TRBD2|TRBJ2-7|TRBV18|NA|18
TGTGCCAGCTCACGCGAAAGGGGCCGGACTAGCGGGACCTACGAGCAGTACTTC
CASSRERGRTSGTYEQYF
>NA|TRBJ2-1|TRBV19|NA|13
TGTGCCACTAACATGGACCCGTACAATGAGCAGTTCTTC
CATNMDPYNEQFF
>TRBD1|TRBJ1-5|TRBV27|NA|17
TGTGCCAGCAGATCCGGGACAGGACCCTATAGCAATCAGCCCCAGCATTTT
CASRSGTGPYSNQPQHF
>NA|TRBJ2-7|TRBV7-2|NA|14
TGTGCCAGCAGCCTCAGGAAGGGGACCTACGAGCAGTACTTC
CASSLRKGTYEQYF
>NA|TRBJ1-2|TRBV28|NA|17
TGTGCCAGCAGTTCCCCTCCCGGGGTTCGAACTAACTATGGCTACACCTTC
CASSSPPGVRTNYGYTF
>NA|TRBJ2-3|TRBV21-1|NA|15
TGTGCCAGCAGCATCTGGAACAAGTTCACAGATACGCAGTATTTT
CASSIWNKFTDTQYF
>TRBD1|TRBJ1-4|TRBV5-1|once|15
TGCGCCACCCGGACAGGGGAGTTTACTAATGAAAAACTGTTTTTT
CATRTGEFTNEKLFF
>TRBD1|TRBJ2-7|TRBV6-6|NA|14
TGTGCCAGCAGTTACAGGGACAGCTCCTACGAGCAGTACTTC
CASSYRDSSYEQYF
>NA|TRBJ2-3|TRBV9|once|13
TGTGCCAGCAGCGTTTGGTTCTCAGATACGCAGTATTTT
CASSVWFSDTQYF
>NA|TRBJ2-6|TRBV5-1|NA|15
TGCGCCAGCAGCTTTACAGGGACTGGGGCCAACGTCCTGACTTTC
CASSFTGTGANVLTF
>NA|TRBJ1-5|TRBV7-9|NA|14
TGTGCCAGCACCAATGCGCCTGTTAGTCAGCCCCAGCATTTT
CASTNAPVSQPQHF
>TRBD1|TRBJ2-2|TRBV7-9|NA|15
TGTGCCAGCAGCAGTGCAGGGGGCGTCCCCGGGGAGCTGTTTTTT
CASSSAGGVPGELFF
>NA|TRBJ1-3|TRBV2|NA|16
TGTGCCAGCAGTGAAGGGGCAGCCAGCTCTGGAAACACCATATATTTT
CASSEGAASSGNTIYF
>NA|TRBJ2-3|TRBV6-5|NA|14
TGTGCCAGCAGAGGACCATACCCCACAGATACGCAGTATTTT
CASRGPYPTDTQYF
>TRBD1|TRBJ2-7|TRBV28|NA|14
TGTGCCAGCCTTAGCCGGGACAGAAGCTACGAGCAGTACTTC
CASLSRDRSYEQYF
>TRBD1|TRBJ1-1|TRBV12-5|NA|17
TGTGCTAGTGGTTTAACCAGGGGGAATGGAATGGGCACTGAAGCTTTCTTT
CASGLTRGNGMGTEAFF
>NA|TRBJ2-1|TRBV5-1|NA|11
TGCGCCAGCAGTTACGGAGGTGAGCAGTTCTTC
CASSYGGEQFF
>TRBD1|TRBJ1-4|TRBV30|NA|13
TGTGCCTGGAGGGGGACAGGGACCGAAAAACTGTTTTTT
CAWRGTGTEKLFF
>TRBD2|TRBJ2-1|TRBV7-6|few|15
TGTGCCAGCAGGGATGGACTAGCGGGAGATGATGAGCAGTTCTTC
CASRDGLAGDDEQFF
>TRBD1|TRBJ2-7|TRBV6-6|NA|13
TGTGCCAGCAGACCAGGGACAGACTACGAGCAGTACTTC
CASRPGTDYEQYF
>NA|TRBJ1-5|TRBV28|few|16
TGTGCCAGCAGTTTAGGGGGCAGGTCGTTAGAACAGCCCCAGCATTTT
CASSLGGRSLEQPQHF
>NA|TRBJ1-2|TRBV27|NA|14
TGTGCCAGCAGACTCTCAGGGTCGGGCTATGGCTACACCTTC
CASRLSGSGYGYTF
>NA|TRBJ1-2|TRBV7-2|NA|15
TGTGCCAGCAGCCCCCAGGCCAGTGGAGCGTATGGCTACACCTTC
CASSPQASGAYGYTF
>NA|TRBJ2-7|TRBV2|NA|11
TGTGCCAGCATTGGCGGCTACGAGCAGTACTTC
CASIGGYEQYF
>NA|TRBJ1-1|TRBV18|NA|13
TGTGCCAGCTCACCACAGGCAGACACTGAAGCTTTCTTT
CASSPQADTEAFF
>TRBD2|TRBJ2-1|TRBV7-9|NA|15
TGTGCCAGCAGCTCCATAGCGGGAGCGTACAATGAGCAGTTCTTC
CASSSIAGAYNEQFF
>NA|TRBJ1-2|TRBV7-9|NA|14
TGTGCCAGCAGCCCGGGGACGGAGAACTATGGCTACACCTTC
CASSPGTENYGYTF
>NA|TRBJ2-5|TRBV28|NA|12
TGTGCCAGCACCAGGGTCGGAGGGACCCAGTACTTC
CASTRVGGTQYF
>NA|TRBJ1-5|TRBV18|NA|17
TGTGCCAGCTCACCAGTGGCAGGGGCTTATAGCAATCAGCCCCAGCATTTT
CASSPVAGAYSNQPQHF
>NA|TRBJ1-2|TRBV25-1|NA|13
TGTGCCAGCAGTGGTTACAGTAACTATGGCTACACCTTC
CASSGYSNYGYTF
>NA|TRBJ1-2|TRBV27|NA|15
TGTTCAAAAGTTTATAATTCGGAAAGTAACTATGGCTACACCTTC
CSKVYNSESNYGYTF